The rows below give T cell receptor beta chains drawn from one sample of a study of blood T cells in healthy people across ages. TCRdb called the 5' RACE reads again in MiXCR, with one record for every CDR3 protein. The sample contains some 1,000,000 distinct CDR3 sequences, roughly a quarter of which appear only once. Another study also made use of these data, one on T cells of mothers and their children.

What was sequenced was blood. These receptors were collected from a girl aged 2 to 10 in good health. Both conserved end residues are part of each CDR3. Fields, in order: D gene, CDR3 length, clone size, V gene, J gene, CDR3 protein, CDR3 DNA. A D gene is named only where the DNA matches it firmly. Only part of the rows carry a size: once, few, many, or a class if the clone is expanded.

d_gene: .
len: 13
abundance: few
v_gene: TRBV6-5
j_gene: TRBJ1-2
CDR3aa: CASSYDGDYGYTF
CDR3nt: TGTGCCAGCAGTTACGATGGCGACTATGGCTACACCTTC

d_gene: TRBD1
len: 15
abundance: .
v_gene: TRBV7-8
j_gene: TRBJ2-3
CDR3aa: CASSSDRDGADTQYF
CDR3nt: TGTGCCAGCAGCTCGGACAGGGATGGAGCAGATACGCAGTATTTT

d_gene: .
len: 14
abundance: .
v_gene: TRBV7-2
j_gene: TRBJ2-7
CDR3aa: CASSLAISSYEQYF
CDR3nt: TGTGCCAGCAGCTTAGCGATCAGCTCCTACGAGCAGTACTTC

d_gene: TRBD2
len: 15
abundance: .
v_gene: TRBV27
j_gene: TRBJ2-1
CDR3aa: CASSFSAGGPHEQFF
CDR3nt: TGTGCCAGCAGTTTTTCAGCGGGAGGCCCCCATGAGCAGTTCTTC

d_gene: .
len: 17
abundance: few
v_gene: TRBV4-1
j_gene: TRBJ2-1
CDR3aa: CASSPTSPGRGRDEQFF
CDR3nt: TGCGCCAGCAGCCCAACTTCTCCAGGTCGGGGTAGGGATGAGCAGTTCTTC

d_gene: .
len: 17
abundance: .
v_gene: TRBV29-1
j_gene: TRBJ2-6
CDR3aa: CSVESTGPFSGANVLTF
CDR3nt: TGCAGCGTTGAATCCACAGGCCCGTTCTCTGGGGCCAACGTCCTGACTTTC

d_gene: .
len: 12
abundance: few
v_gene: TRBV27
j_gene: TRBJ2-1
CDR3aa: CASSKPDNEQFF
CDR3nt: TGTGCCAGCAGTAAGCCGGACAATGAGCAGTTCTTC

d_gene: .
len: 17
abundance: .
v_gene: TRBV7-2
j_gene: TRBJ2-5
CDR3aa: CASSLYPTSSMGETQYF
CDR3nt: TGTGCCAGCAGCCTCTACCCGACATCTTCCATGGGGGAGACCCAGTACTTC

d_gene: TRBD2
len: 16
abundance: .
v_gene: TRBV20-1
j_gene: TRBJ2-5
CDR3aa: CSASIGASGRREAQYF
CDR3nt: TGCAGTGCTAGCATTGGGGCTAGCGGGAGAAGGGAGGCCCAGTACTTC

d_gene: .
len: 15
abundance: .
v_gene: TRBV3-1
j_gene: TRBJ2-6
CDR3aa: CASSQDSTGANVLTF
CDR3nt: TGTGCCAGCAGCCAAGATTCCACTGGGGCCAACGTCCTGACTTTC

d_gene: TRBD1
len: 17
abundance: few
v_gene: TRBV7-6
j_gene: TRBJ2-1
CDR3aa: CASSFPNGTGSYNEQFF
CDR3nt: TGTGCCAGCAGCTTTCCAAACGGGACAGGGTCCTACAATGAGCAGTTCTTC

d_gene: .
len: 13
abundance: few
v_gene: TRBV7-9
j_gene: TRBJ2-1
CDR3aa: CASSRDLDGEQFF
CDR3nt: TGTGCCAGCAGCCGGGACCTGGACGGTGAGCAGTTCTTC

d_gene: TRBD2
len: 18
abundance: few
v_gene: TRBV6-2/TRBV6-3
j_gene: TRBJ2-1
CDR3aa: CASRPSLGLARSYNEQFF
CDR3nt: TGTGCCAGCAGGCCATCCTTAGGACTAGCTCGCTCCTACAATGAGCAGTTCTTC

d_gene: .
len: 13
abundance: few
v_gene: TRBV6-2/TRBV6-3
j_gene: TRBJ2-5
CDR3aa: CTSSYSTLGTQYF
CDR3nt: TGTACCAGCAGTTACTCGACCTTGGGGACCCAGTACTTC

d_gene: .
len: 14
abundance: .
v_gene: TRBV6-1
j_gene: TRBJ2-2
CDR3aa: CASSAPTEQAELFF
CDR3nt: TGTGCCAGCAGTGCCCCTACCGAGCAGGCGGAGCTGTTTTTT

d_gene: TRBD1
len: 14
abundance: once
v_gene: TRBV19
j_gene: TRBJ1-6
CDR3aa: CASRPGQLNSPLHF
CDR3nt: TGTGCCAGCCGACCGGGACAGCTTAATTCACCCCTCCACTTT

d_gene: .
len: 16
abundance: few
v_gene: TRBV2
j_gene: TRBJ2-3
CDR3aa: CASSEARWELTDTQYF
CDR3nt: TGTGCCAGCAGTGAAGCGCGGTGGGAATTAACGGATACGCAGTATTTT

d_gene: TRBD2
len: 14
abundance: few
v_gene: TRBV6-2/TRBV6-3
j_gene: TRBJ2-5
CDR3aa: CASSWAGDQETQYF
CDR3nt: TGTGCCAGCAGTTGGGCGGGGGACCAAGAGACCCAGTACTTC

d_gene: .
len: 13
abundance: .
v_gene: TRBV28
j_gene: TRBJ1-5
CDR3aa: CASRKTRGQPQHF
CDR3nt: TGTGCCAGCAGAAAAACAAGGGGGCAGCCCCAGCATTTT

d_gene: .
len: 14
abundance: few
v_gene: TRBV27
j_gene: TRBJ2-1
CDR3aa: CASSINRFGNEQFF
CDR3nt: TGTGCCAGCAGTATAAACAGGTTTGGAAATGAGCAGTTCTTC

d_gene: .
len: 19
abundance: few
v_gene: TRBV3-1
j_gene: TRBJ1-2
CDR3aa: CASSYTHGTGEKYLYGYTF
CDR3nt: TGTGCCAGCAGCTATACTCACGGGACCGGGGAAAAGTACCTCTATGGCTACACCTTC

d_gene: .
len: 14
abundance: .
v_gene: TRBV2
j_gene: TRBJ1-1
CDR3aa: CASGSREGQSEAFF
CDR3nt: TGTGCCAGCGGAAGTCGGGAGGGACAATCTGAAGCTTTCTTT

d_gene: .
len: 14
abundance: .
v_gene: TRBV7-2
j_gene: TRBJ1-4
CDR3aa: CASSLGGTGEKLFF
CDR3nt: TGTGCCAGCAGCTTAGGGGGCACGGGTGAAAAACTGTTTTTT

d_gene: .
len: 16
abundance: .
v_gene: TRBV21-1
j_gene: TRBJ2-1
CDR3aa: CASSYGGRAVDNEQFF
CDR3nt: TGTGCCAGCAGCTATGGGGGCCGTGCGGTTGACAATGAGCAGTTCTTC

d_gene: TRBD1
len: 15
abundance: .
v_gene: TRBV4-2
j_gene: TRBJ2-1
CDR3aa: CASSLRDRDLNEQFF
CDR3nt: TGTGCCAGCAGCCTGAGGGACAGGGACCTTAATGAGCAGTTCTTC

d_gene: .
len: 15
abundance: .
v_gene: TRBV5-1
j_gene: TRBJ1-5
CDR3aa: CASSLVTGRSEPQHF
CDR3nt: TGCGCCAGCAGCTTGGTTACAGGGCGCAGCGAGCCCCAGCATTTT

d_gene: TRBD2
len: 18
abundance: few
v_gene: TRBV3-1
j_gene: TRBJ2-5
CDR3aa: CASSPMEGFAGVGETQYF
CDR3nt: TGTGCCAGCAGCCCGATGGAAGGTTTTGCGGGGGTGGGAGAGACCCAGTACTTC

d_gene: TRBD1
len: 15
abundance: few
v_gene: TRBV2
j_gene: TRBJ2-2
CDR3aa: CASRGTGGNTGELFF
CDR3nt: TGTGCCAGCAGGGGGACAGGGGGGAACACCGGGGAGCTGTTTTTT

d_gene: TRBD2
len: 17
abundance: .
v_gene: TRBV29-1
j_gene: TRBJ2-5
CDR3aa: CSVAGGLAGGVSETQYF
CDR3nt: TGCAGCGTCGCAGGGGGACTAGCGGGAGGGGTATCAGAGACCCAGTACTTC

d_gene: .
len: 14
abundance: .
v_gene: TRBV2
j_gene: TRBJ2-3
CDR3aa: CAKEKDRNTDTQYF
CDR3nt: TGTGCCAAGGAGAAGGACAGAAACACAGATACGCAGTATTTT

d_gene: .
len: 16
abundance: many
v_gene: TRBV10-3
j_gene: TRBJ2-7
CDR3aa: CAITSARVGPNYEQYF
CDR3nt: TGTGCCATCACTTCAGCACGGGTGGGTCCTAATTACGAGCAGTACTTC

d_gene: TRBD2
len: 16
abundance: .
v_gene: TRBV6-2/TRBV6-3
j_gene: TRBJ2-3
CDR3aa: CASSYLGLAVADTQYF
CDR3nt: TGTGCCAGCAGTTACTTGGGGCTAGCGGTAGCAGATACGCAGTATTTT

d_gene: TRBD2
len: 15
abundance: .
v_gene: TRBV12-3/TRBV12-4
j_gene: TRBJ2-1
CDR3aa: CASTTGLAVGNEQFF
CDR3nt: TGTGCCAGCACCACGGGACTAGCGGTCGGGAATGAGCAGTTCTTC

d_gene: .
len: 12
abundance: few
v_gene: TRBV6-2/TRBV6-3
j_gene: TRBJ2-4
CDR3aa: CASSYLRDIQYF
CDR3nt: TGTGCCAGCAGTTACCTCCGGGACATTCAGTACTTC

d_gene: .
len: 13
abundance: .
v_gene: TRBV12-3/TRBV12-4
j_gene: TRBJ1-2
CDR3aa: CASSRNNRYGYTF
CDR3nt: TGTGCCAGCAGCCGGAACAATAGGTATGGCTACACCTTC

d_gene: .
len: 12
abundance: few
v_gene: TRBV19
j_gene: TRBJ2-1
CDR3aa: CASSILGYEQFF
CDR3nt: TGTGCCAGTAGTATATTGGGCTATGAGCAGTTCTTC

d_gene: .
len: 14
abundance: few
v_gene: TRBV9
j_gene: TRBJ2-5
CDR3aa: CASSEGLPGGTQYF
CDR3nt: TGTGCCAGCAGCGAGGGGCTTCCCGGCGGGACCCAGTACTTC

d_gene: .
len: 14
abundance: few
v_gene: TRBV28
j_gene: TRBJ2-5
CDR3aa: CASRYEVGRETQYF
CDR3nt: TGTGCCAGCAGGTACGAAGTCGGGAGAGAGACCCAGTACTTC

d_gene: .
len: 13
abundance: .
v_gene: TRBV3-1
j_gene: TRBJ2-1
CDR3aa: CASSQPLGNEQFF
CDR3nt: TGTGCCAGCAGCCAACCCCTAGGAAATGAGCAGTTCTTC

d_gene: .
len: 15
abundance: .
v_gene: TRBV10-3
j_gene: TRBJ2-6
CDR3aa: CAIAAGRPGANVLTF
CDR3nt: TGTGCCATCGCGGCAGGGCGTCCTGGGGCCAACGTCCTGACTTTC

d_gene: .
len: 12
abundance: .
v_gene: TRBV12-3/TRBV12-4
j_gene: TRBJ1-1
CDR3aa: CASVGVNTEAFF
CDR3nt: TGTGCCAGCGTTGGGGTGAACACTGAAGCTTTCTTT

d_gene: .
len: 15
abundance: .
v_gene: TRBV6-2/TRBV6-3
j_gene: TRBJ2-4
CDR3aa: CASSYGPPQAPFQYF
CDR3nt: TGTGCCAGCAGTTACGGACCGCCACAGGCCCCCTTTCAGTACTTC

d_gene: .
len: 12
abundance: .
v_gene: TRBV10-3
j_gene: TRBJ1-2
CDR3aa: CAISVPDYGYTF
CDR3nt: TGTGCCATCAGTGTCCCAGATTATGGCTACACCTTC

d_gene: .
len: 14
abundance: few
v_gene: TRBV20-1
j_gene: TRBJ2-4
CDR3aa: CSANGAQERNIQYF
CDR3nt: TGCAGTGCTAACGGGGCCCAAGAAAGAAACATTCAGTACTTC

d_gene: .
len: 15
abundance: .
v_gene: TRBV14
j_gene: TRBJ1-4
CDR3aa: CASSQARGYNEKLFF
CDR3nt: TGTGCCAGCAGCCAAGCTCGGGGATATAATGAAAAACTGTTTTTT

d_gene: .
len: 13
abundance: .
v_gene: TRBV29-1
j_gene: TRBJ2-5
CDR3aa: CSVETIGPETQYF
CDR3nt: TGCAGCGTTGAAACGATTGGGCCCGAGACCCAGTACTTC

d_gene: .
len: 17
abundance: .
v_gene: TRBV7-2
j_gene: TRBJ2-7
CDR3aa: CASSLGDGFRSSYEQYF
CDR3nt: TGTGCCAGCAGCTTAGGCGACGGATTTCGTAGCTCCTACGAGCAGTACTTC

d_gene: .
len: 13
abundance: few
v_gene: TRBV5-1
j_gene: TRBJ1-2
CDR3aa: CASSFGDGHGYTF
CDR3nt: .

d_gene: .
len: 14
abundance: few
v_gene: TRBV6-1
j_gene: TRBJ2-1
CDR3aa: CASSWASGSNEQFF
CDR3nt: TGTGCCAGTTCCTGGGCGTCAGGATCCAATGAGCAGTTCTTC

d_gene: .
len: 14
abundance: few
v_gene: TRBV2
j_gene: TRBJ2-7
CDR3aa: CASEWGRGAYEQYF
CDR3nt: TGTGCCAGCGAATGGGGGAGAGGGGCCTACGAGCAGTACTTC

d_gene: .
len: 15
abundance: few
v_gene: TRBV10-2
j_gene: TRBJ2-1
CDR3aa: CASFGGGSSYNERFF
CDR3nt: .

d_gene: .
len: 17
abundance: few
v_gene: TRBV4-2
j_gene: TRBJ1-5
CDR3aa: CASSQGAGGDSNQPQHF
CDR3nt: TGTGCCAGCAGCCAAGGTGCGGGAGGAGATAGCAATCAGCCCCAGCATTTT

d_gene: .
len: 12
abundance: .
v_gene: TRBV14
j_gene: TRBJ2-7
CDR3aa: CASSQPFYEQYF
CDR3nt: TGTGCCAGCAGCCAACCCTTCTACGAGCAGTACTTC

d_gene: .
len: 15
abundance: .
v_gene: TRBV24-1
j_gene: TRBJ2-7
CDR3aa: CATKPPQRGCGEQYF
CDR3nt: TGTGCCACCAAGCCTCCTCAAAGGGGATGTGGCGAGCAGTACTTC